The T cell receptor beta chain under discussion was sequenced for a study of T cell repertoires in cytomegalovirus infection. Overall study: Indications of both CMV infection and matching HLA type were provided by public TCR beta signatures. Whole-study findings and limits: Frequencies of public TCR beta families were cumulated, and this identified carriers of CMV plus the relevant HLA. Clonotype analysis showed dominance of the ex vivo response by HLA-C-restricted CMV-specific TCR beta clonotypes.

The CDR3 spans 13 residues. V shed 4 bases and J shed 8 bases, with 14 bases lying between them. Germline V gene data show CDR1 as SNHLY and CDR2 as FYNNEI. A word on this clonotype: Its cognate antigen is unknown.

One entry per CDR3 protein, called by TCRdb with MiXCR from the reads. The data show some 300,000 distinct CDR3 sequences, approximately 14% seen once. Input material: PBMCs. V and J are TRBV2 and TRBJ1-2, with a possible D match to TRBD1 (6 bases). This TCR came from a human donor in good health (CMV status not recorded). Some clones in this sample may be carry-over from other donors' samples. The CDR3 DNA follows: TGTGCCAGCAGTGTTACGGGGGCGGAGGGCTACACCTTC. Amino acids: CASSVTGAEGYTF.